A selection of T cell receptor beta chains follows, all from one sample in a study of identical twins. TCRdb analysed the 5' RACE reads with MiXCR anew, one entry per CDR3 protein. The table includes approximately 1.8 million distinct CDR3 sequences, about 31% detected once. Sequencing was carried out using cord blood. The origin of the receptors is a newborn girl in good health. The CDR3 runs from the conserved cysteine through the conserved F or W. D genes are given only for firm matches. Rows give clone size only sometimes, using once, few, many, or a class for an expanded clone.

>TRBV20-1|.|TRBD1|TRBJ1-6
CSARAGTGGSSPLHF
TGCAGTGCTAGAGCCGGGACAGGGGGTAGTTCACCCCTCCACTTT
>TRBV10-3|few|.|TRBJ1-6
CAISDRNSPLHF
TGTGCCATCAGTGACAGAAATTCACCCCTCCACTTT
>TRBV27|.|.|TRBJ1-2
CASSASQGVGGYTF
TGTGCCAGCAGCGCTAGCCAGGGAGTGGGTGGCTACACCTTC
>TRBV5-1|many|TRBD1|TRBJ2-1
CASIGTGVEQFF
TGCGCCAGCATCGGGACAGGGGTTGAGCAGTTCTTC
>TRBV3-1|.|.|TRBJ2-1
CASSHRSSNEQFF
TGTGCCAGCAGCCACAGGAGTTCTAATGAGCAGTTCTTC
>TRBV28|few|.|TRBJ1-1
CASSTPVGTRAFF
TGTGCCAGCAGCACCCCCGTGGGGACCCGAGCTTTCTTT
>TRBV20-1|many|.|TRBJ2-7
CSATGQNSYEQYF
TGCAGTGCTACGGGACAAAATTCCTACGAGCAGTACTTC
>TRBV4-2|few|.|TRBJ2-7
CASSQDWATYEQYF
TGTGCCAGCAGCCAAGATTGGGCCACCTACGAGCAGTACTTC
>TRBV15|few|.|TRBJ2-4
CATSRGQVPYAKNIQYF
TGTGCCACCAGCAGAGGACAGGTCCCATATGCCAAAAACATTCAGTACTTC
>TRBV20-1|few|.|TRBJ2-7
CSAWGGGGPYEQYF
TGCAGTGCTTGGGGTGGGGGAGGACCCTACGAGCAGTACTTC
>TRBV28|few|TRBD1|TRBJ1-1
CASRQGNMNTEAFF
TGTGCCAGCAGACAGGGGAACATGAACACTGAAGCTTTCTTT
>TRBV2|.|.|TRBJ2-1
CASRPGGPNNEQFF
TGTGCCAGCAGACCCGGAGGGCCGAACAATGAGCAGTTCTTC
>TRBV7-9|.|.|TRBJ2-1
CATFQDPTSLRRNEQFF
TGTGCCACCTTTCAAGACCCGACTAGTCTCCGGAGGAATGAGCAGTTCTTC
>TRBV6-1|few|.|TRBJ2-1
CASSEPPGNEQFF
TGTGCCAGCAGTGAACCGCCGGGCAATGAGCAGTTCTTC
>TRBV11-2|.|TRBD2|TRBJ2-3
CASSLRRGNTDTQYF
TGTGCCAGCAGCTTGAGGCGGGGGAACACAGATACGCAGTATTTT
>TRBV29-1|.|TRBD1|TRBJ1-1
CSVEWDSVYEAFF
TGCAGCGTTGAATGGGACAGCGTTTATGAAGCTTTCTTT
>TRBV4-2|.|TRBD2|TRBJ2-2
CASSQALLAGGPTNTGELFF
TGTGCCAGCAGCCAAGCCCTACTAGCGGGGGGCCCTACGAACACCGGGGAGCTGTTTTTT
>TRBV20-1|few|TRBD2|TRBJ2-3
CSARSGGAGDTQYF
TGCAGTGCTAGAAGCGGGGGGGCCGGAGATACGCAGTATTTT
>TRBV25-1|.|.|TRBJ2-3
CASSELRDGDTQYF
TGTGCCAGCAGTGAACTCCGGGACGGAGATACGCAGTATTTT
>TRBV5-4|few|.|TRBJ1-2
CASSYKDRVSYGYTF
TGTGCCAGCAGCTATAAAGACCGGGTCTCCTATGGCTACACCTTC
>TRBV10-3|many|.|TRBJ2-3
CAISVRDTQYF
TGTGCCATCAGTGTGCGAGATACGCAGTATTTT
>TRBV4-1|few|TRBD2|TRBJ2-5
CASSPGTSAQETQYF
TGCGCCAGCAGCCCCGGGACTAGCGCTCAAGAGACCCAGTACTTC
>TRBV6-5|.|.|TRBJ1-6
CASKTSVVSPLHF
TGTGCCAGTAAGACAAGCGTCGTCTCACCCCTCCACTTT
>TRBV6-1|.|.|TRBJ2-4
CASSEPLGNIQYF
TGTGCCAGCAGTGAGCCCTTGGGAAACATTCAGTACTTC
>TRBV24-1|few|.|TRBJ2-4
CATSDGGGHGAKNIQYF
TGTGCCACCAGTGATGGTGGGGGCCACGGGGCCAAAAACATTCAGTACTTC
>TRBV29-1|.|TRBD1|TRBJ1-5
CSVQGAGGQPQHF
TGCAGCGTTCAGGGGGCCGGGGGTCAGCCCCAGCATTTT
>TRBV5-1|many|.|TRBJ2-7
CASSLTGKKTYEQYF
TGCGCCAGCAGCTTGACAGGGAAGAAAACCTACGAGCAGTACTTC
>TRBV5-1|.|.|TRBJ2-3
CASSLAGTSPTDSQYF
TGCGCCAGCAGCTTGGCTGGCACTTCGCCCACAGATTCGCAGTATTTT
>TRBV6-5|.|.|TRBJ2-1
CASSYSSEARRVHNEQFF
TGTGCCAGCAGTTACTCATCGGAAGCCAGGAGGGTGCACAATGAGCAGTTCTTC
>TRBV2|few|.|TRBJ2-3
CASSELLAGDTQYF
TGTGCCAGCAGTGAATTACTAGCAGGGGATACGCAGTATTTT
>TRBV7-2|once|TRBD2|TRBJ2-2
CASSPPLGGPWTGELFF
TGTGCCAGCAGCCCCCCTTTGGGAGGGCCGTGGACCGGGGAGCTGTTTTTT
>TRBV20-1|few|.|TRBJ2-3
CSAAPPSAQSTDTQYF
TGCAGTGCTGCCCCCCCCTCAGCGCAAAGCACAGATACGCAGTATTTT
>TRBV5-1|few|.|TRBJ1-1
CASSARPGGTEAFF
TGCGCCAGCAGCGCCAGGCCTGGGGGAACTGAAGCTTTCTTT
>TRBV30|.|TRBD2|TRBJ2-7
CAWTGGALEQYF
TGTGCCTGGACCGGGGGGGCATTAGAGCAGTACTTC
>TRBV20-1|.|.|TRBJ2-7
CSARRGLARNYEQYF
TGCAGTGCCAGGAGGGGGCTAGCGCGAAACTACGAGCAGTACTTC
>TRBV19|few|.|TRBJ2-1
CASSRGRDGEQFF
TGTGCCAGTAGTAGGGGGCGGGATGGAGAGCAGTTCTTC
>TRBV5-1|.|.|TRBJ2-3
CASSWEFPGTDTQYF
TGCGCCAGCAGCTGGGAGTTCCCCGGCACAGATACGCAGTATTTT
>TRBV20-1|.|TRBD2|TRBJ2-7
CSARSGTSGNYEQYF
TGCAGTGCTAGATCTGGGACTAGCGGGAACTACGAGCAGTACTTC